This T cell receptor beta chain came from a study of shared clonotypes between healthy human individuals. Findings and limits, study-wide: For naive CD4 cells, around 5% of clonotypes were shared across a few donors.

The V gene lost 3 bases and the J gene lost 3 bases, with 4 bases spanning the gap. The CDR3 loop spans 12 amino acids. CDR1 is MDHEN and CDR2 is SYDVKM in the germline V gene. This clone was counted a single time. Its target is unknown. Other DNA variants within this sample encode the same CDR3. Libraries were prepared by immunoSEQ multiplex PCR; TCRdb keeps only in-frame clonotypes and omits some of them. The data hold fewer than 850,000 clones, with 90% observed a single time. Material: memory CD8+ T cells from PBMCs. Described subset: CD45RO+ cells pooled with CCR7-negative TemRA cells. The receptor was isolated from a man between 18 and 35 years old in good health. Some clones in this sample may be carry-over from other donors' samples. J is TRBJ2-3 and V is TRBV28, with unresolved D. The chain's CDR3 is CASSFPTDTQYF. As DNA, the CDR3 is TGTGCCAGCAGTTTCCCGACAGATACGCAGTATTTT. The variable domain in full, with the rest retrieved from reference TRBV28 and TRBJ2-3, is DVKVTQSSRYLVKRTGEKVFLECVQDMDHENMFWYRQDPGLGLRLIYFSYDVKMKEKGDIPEGYSVSREKKERFSLILESASTNQTSMYLCASSFPTDTQYFGPGTRLTVL.